The sequence of this T cell receptor (beta chain) was determined in a study of spatial heterogeneity in lung cancer. Study information: Alpha-chain sequences were detected in numbers that were consistently lower than beta-chain sequences. For the average unique TCR and UMI combination, more than eight occurrences appeared in raw reads.

Time point indicated: sample taken at primary tumor resection. Without sorting, whole RNA was sequenced from tumor, nontumor lung or frozen PBMC. Patients with untreated early-stage non-small cell lung cancer, numbering around 71, were the donors. Each molecule of TCR cDNA was tagged with one unique molecular identifier. TCRdb reprocessed the 5' RACE reads with MiXCR, giving one entry per CDR3 protein. Here the sample spans around 92,000 distinct CDR3 sequences, about an eighth being singletons. In germline, CDR1 is MNHNY, CDR2 SVGAGI (reference sequence). The CDR3 has 15 amino acids. Trimming left V 0 bases short and J 0 bases short, with 5 bases between.

Sequenced here: PBMCs, sampled at surgery. The rearrangement uses TRBV6-6 and TRBJ2-2; D is uncertain. The receptor comes from a male donor with early-stage non-small cell lung cancer. This CDR3 reads CASSYSPTNTGELFF. The CDR3, as DNA: TGTGCCAGCAGTTACTCGCCCACGAACACCGGGGAGCTGTTTTTT.